This is a list of T cell receptor beta chains from one sample in a study of T cells in Graves' hyperthyroidism and ophthalmopathy. TCRdb independently ran MiXCR on the multiplex PCR reads; one entry per CDR3 protein. There are around 620,000 distinct CDR3 sequences in the sample; 15% to 20% occur only once, and over 3.5% lies in the top ten. Source material: blood. These receptors all come from a woman younger than 45 with Graves' hyperthyroidism. CDR3s include the opening cysteine and the closing phenylalanine or tryptophan. D genes are given only for firm matches. Clone size, where shown, is once, few, many, or a class for clones that have expanded.

size | D | J | V | CDR3 | DNA
NA | NA | TRBJ2-1 | TRBV6-2/TRBV6-3 | CASRAALNNEQFF | TGTGCCAGCAGGGCGGCCCTAAACAATGAGCAGTTCTTC
few | TRBD2 | TRBJ2-3 | TRBV5-4 | CASSTPTSGRESTQYF | TGTGCCAGCAGCACCCCGACTAGCGGGAGGGAAAGTACGCAGTATTTT
NA | NA | TRBJ1-2 | TRBV6-2/TRBV6-3 | CASSYSIPGYGYTF | TGTGCCAGCAGTTACTCGATCCCAGGATATGGCTACACCTTC
many | NA | TRBJ2-7 | TRBV9 | CASSDPGQSGEQYF | TGTGCCAGCAGCGATCCGGGACAAAGCGGTGAGCAGTACTTC
few | NA | TRBJ2-3 | TRBV5-1 | CASSLGRFTDTQYF | TGCGCCAGCAGCTTGGGGCGATTCACAGATACGCAGTATTTT
few | NA | TRBJ2-7 | TRBV7-9 | CASSWARDEQYF | TGTGCCAGCAGCTGGGCTAGGGACGAGCAGTACTTC
many | NA | TRBJ1-5 | TRBV30 | CAWRRVPGQPQHF | TGTGCCTGGAGGAGGGTCCCGGGACAGCCCCAGCATTTT
few | NA | TRBJ1-3 | TRBV7-2 | CASSPADGRTIYF | TGTGCCAGCAGCCCGGCGGACGGACGCACCATATATTTT
few | TRBD1 | TRBJ1-2 | TRBV28 | CASSFTGGLYGYTF | TGTGCCAGCAGCTTTACAGGGGGACTCTATGGCTACACCTTC
few | NA | TRBJ2-5 | TRBV12-3/TRBV12-4 | CASKPQVGSGLETQYF | TGTGCCAGCAAGCCACAGGTGGGGTCGGGGTTAGAGACCCAGTACTTC
NA | NA | TRBJ2-4 | TRBV6-5 | CASSSRQIAKNIQYF | TGTGCCAGCAGTTCCAGACAGATAGCCAAAAACATTCAGTACTTC
NA | NA | TRBJ2-7 | TRBV6-1 | CASSEVGRAEQHF | TGTGCCAGCAGTGAAGTGGGCAGGGCCGAGCAGCACTTC
NA | NA | TRBJ1-1 | TRBV4-1 | CASSQNLRGAFF | TGCGCCAGCAGCCAAAATTTAAGGGGAGCTTTCTTT
many | TRBD2 | TRBJ2-7 | TRBV5-1 | CASSLGAGAAYEQYF | TGCGCCAGCAGCTTGGGAGCGGGAGCCGCCTACGAGCAGTACTTC
few | NA | TRBJ1-5 | TRBV19 | CASSILRGNQPQHF | TGTGCCAGTAGTATCTTAAGAGGCAATCAGCCCCAGCATTTT
many | NA | TRBJ1-2 | TRBV7-9 | CASSLTTDHYGYTF | TGTGCCAGCAGCTTAACAACAGACCACTATGGCTACACCTTC
NA | NA | TRBJ2-4 | TRBV11-2 | CASSLERGGMNIQYF | TGTGCCAGCAGCTTAGAGAGAGGAGGGATGAACATTCAGTACTTC
few | NA | TRBJ1-2 | TRBV20-1 | CSARDIGQRGYTF | TGCAGTGCTAGAGATATCGGACAGAGGGGCTACACCTTC
many | NA | TRBJ1-1 | TRBV30 | CAWSVRQNTEAFF | TGTGCCTGGAGTGTACGGCAGAACACTGAAGCTTTCTTT
many | NA | TRBJ1-1 | TRBV20-1 | CSARDTTYAQTMNTEAFF | TGCAGTGCTAGAGACACCACCTACGCGCAAACAATGAACACTGAAGCTTTCTTT
many | TRBD1 | TRBJ2-1 | TRBV2 | CASSYRGASPYNEQFF | TGTGCCAGCAGTTACAGGGGCGCGAGTCCTTACAATGAGCAGTTCTTC
NA | NA | TRBJ2-1 | TRBV25-1 | CASKESNEQFF | TGTGCCAGTAAGGAGAGCAATGAGCAGTTCTTC
many | NA | TRBJ1-1 | TRBV19 | CASSIWNTEAFF | TGTGCCAGCAGTATCTGGAACACTGAAGCTTTCTTT
many | TRBD1 | TRBJ1-1 | TRBV7-9 | CASSLLQGANTEAFF | TGTGCCAGCAGCTTGCTACAGGGGGCTAACACTGAAGCTTTCTTT
many | TRBD1 | TRBJ1-2 | TRBV11-2 | CASSLGGGTGNNYGYTF | TGTGCCAGCAGCTTAGGGGGGGGGACAGGCAACAACTATGGCTACACCTTC
many | NA | TRBJ2-7 | TRBV3-1 | CASGLGGPQYF | TGTGCCAGCGGCCTAGGGGGTCCGCAGTACTTC
few | NA | TRBJ1-5 | TRBV20-1 | CSARTSNQPQHF | TGCAGTGCTAGGACTAGCAATCAGCCCCAGCATTTT
few | NA | TRBJ2-5 | TRBV19 | CASMLRGDLRETQYF | TGTGCCAGTATGTTGCGGGGCGACCTAAGGGAGACCCAGTACTTC
many | NA | TRBJ2-5 | TRBV28 | CASTPDPGTQETQYF | TGTGCCAGCACCCCGGACCCGGGAACCCAAGAGACCCAGTACTTC
few | NA | TRBJ1-2 | TRBV19 | CASSIVQENYGYTF | TGTGCCAGTAGTATAGTCCAGGAGAACTATGGCTACACCTTC
NA | NA | TRBJ2-7 | TRBV25-1 | CATINGRYEQYF | TGTGCCACCATCAATGGGCGCTACGAGCAGTACTTC
once | TRBD1 | TRBJ2-5 | TRBV20-1 | CSALKPGQGRWAQYF | TGCAGTGCTTTGAAACCGGGACAGGGAAGGTGGGCCCAGTACTTC
few | TRBD1 | TRBJ2-1 | TRBV9 | CASSPHDRANEQFF | TGTGCCAGCAGCCCCCACGACAGGGCCAATGAGCAGTTCTTC
many | NA | TRBJ1-1 | TRBV28 | CASSLAGSPEAFF | TGTGCCAGCAGTTTAGCAGGGTCCCCCGAAGCTTTCTTT
many | TRBD2 | TRBJ2-1 | TRBV11-3 | CASSSRASGRYNEQFF | TGTGCCAGCAGCTCCCGCGCTAGCGGGAGGTACAATGAGCAGTTCTTC
many | NA | TRBJ2-7 | TRBV2 | CASSGLEPYEQYF | TGTGCCAGCAGTGGACTGGAACCCTACGAGCAGTACTTC
many | NA | TRBJ2-7 | TRBV10-2 | CASSDDGYEQYF | TGCGCCAGCAGTGACGACGGGTACGAGCAGTACTTC
once | NA | TRBJ2-5 | TRBV7-2 | CASSLETGQLETQYF | TGTGCCAGCAGCTTAGAGACAGGCCAATTGGAGACCCAGTACTTC
many | TRBD2 | TRBJ2-3 | TRBV6-2/TRBV6-3 | CASKGTSEGLGGTQYF | TGTGCCAGCAAGGGGACTAGCGAAGGGTTAGGTGGTACGCAGTATTTT
NA | NA | TRBJ1-5 | TRBV19 | CASSGLRPGRIFSNQPQHF | TGTGCCAGTAGTGGATTACGTCCGGGCAGGATATTTAGCAATCAGCCCCAGCATTTT
many | NA | TRBJ2-1 | TRBV2 | CASSGHRSYNEQFF | TGTGCCAGCTCGGGACACCGGTCCTACAATGAGCAGTTCTTC
few | NA | TRBJ2-2 | TRBV7-9 | CASSSLTESNTGELFF | TGTGCCAGCAGCTCTTTGACAGAATCGAACACCGGGGAGCTGTTTTTT
few | NA | TRBJ2-3 | TRBV7-2 | CASSYLPADTQYF | TGTGCCAGCAGCTACCTCCCCGCGGATACGCAGTATTTT